The sequence of this T cell receptor (beta chain) was determined in a study of blood T cell repertoires in COVID-19. Study details: COVID-19 samples collected from the United States, Italy and Spain covered acute and convalescent phases. Sources were T cells, B-cell-depleted T cells, or PBMCs; the material itself was cDNA or gDNA.

The CDR3 consists of 16 residues. Germline loops: CDR1 KGHSH, CDR2 LQKENI. Trimming removed 0 bases from V and 5 bases from J, with 15 bases in between. Original analysis: Amplified reference gene primers provided the basis for estimating nucleated cell counts. Profiling relied on immunoSEQ multiplex PCR, and the TCRdb table lists in-frame clones only, not all of them. V, J and clone size are those of that table, while D and trimming were read from the DNA. The table includes about 130,000 clones, over 75% detected once. This chain connects TRBV18 to TRBJ2-3, with D perhaps matching TRBD2 (6 bases). The clonotype originates from a woman of 80 years or more with acute or convalescent COVID-19. The sequencing input was peripheral blood. The CDR3 DNA reads TGTGCCAGCTCACCACCTTTCGGGAGCCCGGGAGATACGCAGTATTTT. Protein sequence: CASSPPFGSPGDTQYF. Filled out from reference TRBV18 and TRBJ2-3, the complete variable domain reads NAGVMQNPRHLVRRRGQEARLRCSPMKGHSHVYWYRQLPEEGLKFMVYLQKENIIDESGMPKERFSAEFPKEGPSILRIQQVVRGDSAAYFCASSPPFGSPGDTQYFGPGTRLTVL.